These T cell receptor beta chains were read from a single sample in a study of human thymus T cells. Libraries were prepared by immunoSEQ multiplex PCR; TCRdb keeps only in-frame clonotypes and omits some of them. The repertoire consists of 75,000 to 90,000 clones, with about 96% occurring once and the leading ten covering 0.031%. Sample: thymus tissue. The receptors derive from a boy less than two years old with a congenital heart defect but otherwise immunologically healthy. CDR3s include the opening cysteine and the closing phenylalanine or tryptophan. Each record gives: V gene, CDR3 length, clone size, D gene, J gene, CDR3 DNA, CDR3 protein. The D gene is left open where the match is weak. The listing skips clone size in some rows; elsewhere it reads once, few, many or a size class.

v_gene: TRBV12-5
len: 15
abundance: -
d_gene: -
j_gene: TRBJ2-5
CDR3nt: TGTGCTAGTGGTTTGGTTGTGGGCTACCAAGAGACCCAGTACTTC
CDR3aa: CASGLVVGYQETQYF

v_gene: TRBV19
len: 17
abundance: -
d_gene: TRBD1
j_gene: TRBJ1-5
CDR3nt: TGTGCCAGTAGGACGAACTCCACAGGGGAGCGCAATCAGCCCCAGCATTTT
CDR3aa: CASRTNSTGERNQPQHF

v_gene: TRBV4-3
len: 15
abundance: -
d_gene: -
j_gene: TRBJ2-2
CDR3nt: TGCGCCAGCAGCCAAGGTGGGGGGTTCACCGGGGAGCTGTTTTTT
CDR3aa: CASSQGGGFTGELFF

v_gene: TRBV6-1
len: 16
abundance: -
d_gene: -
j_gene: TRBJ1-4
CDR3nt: TGTGCCAGCAGTGAATGTCGGTTAGCAACTAATGAAAAACTGTTTTTT
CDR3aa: CASSECRLATNEKLFF

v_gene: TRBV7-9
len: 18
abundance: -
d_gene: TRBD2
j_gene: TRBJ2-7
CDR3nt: TGTGCCAGCAGCTTCCCCGGACTAGCGGGAGCGGACTCCTACGAGCAGTACTTC
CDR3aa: CASSFPGLAGADSYEQYF

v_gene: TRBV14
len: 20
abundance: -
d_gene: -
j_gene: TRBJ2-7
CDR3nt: TGTGCCAGCAGCCAAGTATCCTCCTTCGAACGGGGTAAGGTCCCCTACGAGCAGTACTTC
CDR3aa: CASSQVSSFERGKVPYEQYF

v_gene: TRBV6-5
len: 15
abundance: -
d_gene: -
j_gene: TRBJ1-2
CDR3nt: TGTGCCAGCAGTTTATATCGGCTAGCTAACTATGGCTACACCTTC
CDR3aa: CASSLYRLANYGYTF

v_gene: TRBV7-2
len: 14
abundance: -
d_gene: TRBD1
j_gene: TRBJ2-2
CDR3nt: TGTGCCAGCAGCCGGCGACAGGGATGCCGGGAGCTGTTTTTT
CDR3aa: CASSRRQGCRELFF

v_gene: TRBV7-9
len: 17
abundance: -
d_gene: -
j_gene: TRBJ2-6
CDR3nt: TGTGCCAGCAGCTGGGGACAAAATTCCTCTGGGGCCAACGTCCTGACTTTC
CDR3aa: CASSWGQNSSGANVLTF

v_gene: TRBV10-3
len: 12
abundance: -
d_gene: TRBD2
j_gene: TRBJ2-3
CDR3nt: TGTGCCATCAGTGTTTCCGGGACTACGAAGTATTTT
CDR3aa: CAISVSGTTKYF

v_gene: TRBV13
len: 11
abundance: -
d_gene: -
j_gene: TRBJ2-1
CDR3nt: TGTGCCAGCAGCGGTCGACATGAGCAGTTCTTC
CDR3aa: CASSGRHEQFF

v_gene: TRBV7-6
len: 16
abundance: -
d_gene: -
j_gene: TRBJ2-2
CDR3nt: TGTGCCAGCAGCTTTCTCAGGGGCTCGAACACCGGGGAGCTGTTTTTT
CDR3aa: CASSFLRGSNTGELFF

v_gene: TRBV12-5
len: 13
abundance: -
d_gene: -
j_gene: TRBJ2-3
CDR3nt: TGTGCTAGTGGTTTCGCTAGCACAGATACGCAGTATTTT
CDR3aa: CASGFASTDTQYF

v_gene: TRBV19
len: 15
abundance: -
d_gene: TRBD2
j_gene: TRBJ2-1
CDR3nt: TGTGCCAGTAGTATTCCGGGACTAGGAGTTGTAAAGCAGTTCTTC
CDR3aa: CASSIPGLGVVKQFF

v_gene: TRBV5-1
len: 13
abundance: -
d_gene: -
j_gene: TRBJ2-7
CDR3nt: TGCGCCAGCAGCCCTAGATGGGGCTACGAGCAGTACTTC
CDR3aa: CASSPRWGYEQYF

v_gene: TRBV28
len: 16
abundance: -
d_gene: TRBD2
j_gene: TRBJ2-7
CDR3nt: TGTGCCGTAGGGACATGGGGACTAGCGGGGTTCTACGAGCAGTACTTC
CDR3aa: CAVGTWGLAGFYEQYF

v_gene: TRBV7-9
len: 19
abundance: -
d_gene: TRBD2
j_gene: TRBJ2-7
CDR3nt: TGTGCCAGCAGCTTAGCGTCCCATAGCGGGAGGGCCTTGGCCTACGAGCAGTACTTC
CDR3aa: CASSLASHSGRALAYEQYF

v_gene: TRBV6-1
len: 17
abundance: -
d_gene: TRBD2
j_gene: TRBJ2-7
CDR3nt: TGTGCCAGCAGTGGTAGGACTAGCGGGAGGGCCATCGACGAGCAGTACTTC
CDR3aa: CASSGRTSGRAIDEQYF

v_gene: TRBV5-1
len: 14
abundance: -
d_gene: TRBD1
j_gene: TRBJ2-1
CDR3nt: TGCGCCAGCAGCGAACCGACAGGGGTCAATGAGCAGTTCTTC
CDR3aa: CASSEPTGVNEQFF

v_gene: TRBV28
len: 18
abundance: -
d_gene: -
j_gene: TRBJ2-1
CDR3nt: TGTGCCAGCAGTTTCCTTCGGAGGGCCCATTTAAAATACAATGAGCAGTTCTTC
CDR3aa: CASSFLRRAHLKYNEQFF

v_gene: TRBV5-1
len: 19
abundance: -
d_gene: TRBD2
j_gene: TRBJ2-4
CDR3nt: TGCGCCAGCAGCTTATTCGAGCGGGGCGGCAACCTAGCCAAAAACATTCAGTACTTC
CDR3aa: CASSLFERGGNLAKNIQYF

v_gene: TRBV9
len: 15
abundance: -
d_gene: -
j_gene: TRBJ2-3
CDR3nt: TGTGCCAGCAGCGTATCAGTTACTAGCACAGATACGCAGTATTTT
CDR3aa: CASSVSVTSTDTQYF

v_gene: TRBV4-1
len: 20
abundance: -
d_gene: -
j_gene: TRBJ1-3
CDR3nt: TGCGCCAGCAGCCAAGAACCAAACGGACCGCATGACCCCTCTGGAAACACCATATATTTT
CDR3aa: CASSQEPNGPHDPSGNTIYF

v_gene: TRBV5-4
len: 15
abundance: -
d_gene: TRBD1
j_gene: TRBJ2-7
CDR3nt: TGTGCCAGCAGCTTGGAGACAGGGCTTAGCTACGAGCAGTACTTC
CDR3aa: CASSLETGLSYEQYF

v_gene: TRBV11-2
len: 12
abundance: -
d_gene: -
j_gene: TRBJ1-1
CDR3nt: TGTGCCACCTACCCATTGGGCACTGAAGCTTTCTTT
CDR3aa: CATYPLGTEAFF

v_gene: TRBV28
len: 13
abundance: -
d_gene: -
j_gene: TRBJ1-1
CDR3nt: TGTGCCAGCAGTTTATCGGTGAACACTGAAGCTTTCTTT
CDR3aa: CASSLSVNTEAFF

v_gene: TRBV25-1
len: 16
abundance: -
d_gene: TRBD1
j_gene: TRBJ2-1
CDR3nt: TGTGCCAGCAGTGATGGGGCAGGGGGAGAGGCTAGTGAGCAGTTCTTC
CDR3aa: CASSDGAGGEASEQFF

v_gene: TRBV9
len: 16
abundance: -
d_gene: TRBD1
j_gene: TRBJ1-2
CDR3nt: TGTGCCAGCAGCGGAACCGGGACAGGGAACCACTATGGCTACACCTTC
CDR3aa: CASSGTGTGNHYGYTF

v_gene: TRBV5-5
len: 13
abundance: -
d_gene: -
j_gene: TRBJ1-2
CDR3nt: TGTGCCAGCAGCGGAACAGAAGGCTATGGCTACACCTTC
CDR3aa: CASSGTEGYGYTF

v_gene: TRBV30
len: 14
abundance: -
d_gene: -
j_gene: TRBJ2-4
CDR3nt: TGTGCCTGGAGTAAGCGGCTAGCAAGCCCCATTCAGTACTTC
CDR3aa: CAWSKRLASPIQYF

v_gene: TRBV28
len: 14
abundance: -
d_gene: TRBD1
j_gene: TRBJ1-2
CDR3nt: TGTGCCAGCAGTTGGGACAGGGGGCTGGGGCGCTACACCTTC
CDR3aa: CASSWDRGLGRYTF

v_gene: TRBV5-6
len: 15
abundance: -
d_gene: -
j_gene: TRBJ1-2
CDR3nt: TGTGCCAGCAGCTTGGATCCAGGGATCGTCGATGGCTACACCTTC
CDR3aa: CASSLDPGIVDGYTF

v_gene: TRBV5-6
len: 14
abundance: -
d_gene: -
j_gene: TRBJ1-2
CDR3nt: TGTGCCAGCAGCTACCCTGAGTTAGGCTATGGCTACACCTTC
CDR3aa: CASSYPELGYGYTF

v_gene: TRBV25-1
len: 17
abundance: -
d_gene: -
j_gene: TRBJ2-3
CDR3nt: TGTGCCAGCAGTGACCAAACTAGCCCGCCAAACACAGATACGCAGTATTTT
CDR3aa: CASSDQTSPPNTDTQYF

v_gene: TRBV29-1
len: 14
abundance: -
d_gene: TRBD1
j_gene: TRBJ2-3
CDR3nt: TGCAGCGTTTCCACAGGGGGCAGGACAGATACGCAGTATTTT
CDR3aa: CSVSTGGRTDTQYF

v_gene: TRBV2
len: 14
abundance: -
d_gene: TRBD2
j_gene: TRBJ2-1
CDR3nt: TGTGCCAGCAGTATTATTCTAGCGGGAAATGAGCAGTTCTTC
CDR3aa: CASSIILAGNEQFF

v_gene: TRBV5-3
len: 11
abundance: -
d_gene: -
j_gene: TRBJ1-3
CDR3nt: TGTGCCAGAAGCTCTGGAAACACCATATATTTT
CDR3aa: CARSSGNTIYF

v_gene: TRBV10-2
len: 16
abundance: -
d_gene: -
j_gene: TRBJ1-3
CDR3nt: TGCGCCAGCAGTGAAAGGCCCGACGACTCTGGAAACACCATATATTTT
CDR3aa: CASSERPDDSGNTIYF

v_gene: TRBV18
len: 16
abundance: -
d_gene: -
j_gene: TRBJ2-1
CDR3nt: TGTGCCAGCTCACCGACAGGGGCTAGCGGATACAATGAGCAGTTCTTC
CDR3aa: CASSPTGASGYNEQFF

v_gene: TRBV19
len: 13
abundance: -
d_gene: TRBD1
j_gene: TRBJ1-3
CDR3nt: TGTGCCAGTAGTATCGACAGGGCAAACACCATATATTTT
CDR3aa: CASSIDRANTIYF

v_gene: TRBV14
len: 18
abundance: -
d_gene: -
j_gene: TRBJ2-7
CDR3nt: TGTGCCAGCAGCCAAGCACCGAACCGGATGACGGGGCCGGTTGAGCAGTACTTC
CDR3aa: CASSQAPNRMTGPVEQYF

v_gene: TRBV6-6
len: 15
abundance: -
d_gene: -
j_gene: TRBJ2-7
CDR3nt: TGTGCCAGCACGAAGGACAGTCAACAATCCTACGAGCAGTACTTC
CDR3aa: CASTKDSQQSYEQYF

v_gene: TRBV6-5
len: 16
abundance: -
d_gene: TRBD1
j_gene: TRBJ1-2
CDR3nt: TGTGCCAGCAGTTACACCGTTGACAGGGGGGTTTATGGCTACACCTTC
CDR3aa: CASSYTVDRGVYGYTF

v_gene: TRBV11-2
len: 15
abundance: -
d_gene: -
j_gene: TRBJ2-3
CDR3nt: TGTGCCAGCAGCTTAAAGGACACTTACACAGATACGCAGTATTTT
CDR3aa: CASSLKDTYTDTQYF

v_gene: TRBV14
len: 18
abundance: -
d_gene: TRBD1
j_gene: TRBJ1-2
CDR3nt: TGTGCCAGCAGCCGACGGACAGGGACCACTCCTTCTAACTATGGCTACACCTTC
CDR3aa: CASSRRTGTTPSNYGYTF

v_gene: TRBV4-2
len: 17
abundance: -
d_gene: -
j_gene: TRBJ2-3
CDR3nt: TGTGCCAGCAGCCAAGGGGAGATGGGGGGAATTACAGATACGCAGTATTTT
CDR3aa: CASSQGEMGGITDTQYF

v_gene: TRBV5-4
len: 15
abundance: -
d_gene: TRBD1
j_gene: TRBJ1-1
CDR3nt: TGTGCCAGCAGCGTAACAGGGGCGCCGGGCACTGAAGCTTTCTTT
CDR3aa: CASSVTGAPGTEAFF

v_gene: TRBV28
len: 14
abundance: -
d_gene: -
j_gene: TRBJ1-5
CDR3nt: TGTGCCAGCAGTTTGTCCAGGGGAAACCAGCCCCAGCATTTT
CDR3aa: CASSLSRGNQPQHF

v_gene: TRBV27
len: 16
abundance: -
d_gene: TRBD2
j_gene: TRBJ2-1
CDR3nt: TGTGCCAGCAGGGCCGAAAGCGGGAGAGGTGGCGATGAGCAGTTCTTC
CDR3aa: CASRAESGRGGDEQFF

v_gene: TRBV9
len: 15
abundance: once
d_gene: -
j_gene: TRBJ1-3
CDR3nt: TGTGCCAGCAGCCCTTTCCAGGGTGCGGGAAACACCATATATTTT
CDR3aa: CASSPFQGAGNTIYF

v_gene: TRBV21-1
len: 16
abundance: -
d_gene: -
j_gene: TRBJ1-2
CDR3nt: TGTGCCAGCAGCAAACGACCCAGGGTGAGGCTATATGGCTACACCTTC
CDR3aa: CASSKRPRVRLYGYTF

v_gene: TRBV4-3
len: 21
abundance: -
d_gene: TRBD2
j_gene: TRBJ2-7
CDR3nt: TGCGCCAGCAGCCAAGATCAAACAACTAGCGGGGGCCCAAAAGCATCCTACGAGCAGTACTTC
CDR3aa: CASSQDQTTSGGPKASYEQYF

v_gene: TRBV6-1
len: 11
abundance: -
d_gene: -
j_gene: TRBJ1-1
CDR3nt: TGTGCCTTGACAGAAAACACTGAAGCTTTCTTT
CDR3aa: CALTENTEAFF

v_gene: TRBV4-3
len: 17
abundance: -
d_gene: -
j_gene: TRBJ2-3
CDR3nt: TGCGCCAGCAGCCAAGAACCCCAGGAGGTCCCAACAGATACGCAGTATTTT
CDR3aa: CASSQEPQEVPTDTQYF

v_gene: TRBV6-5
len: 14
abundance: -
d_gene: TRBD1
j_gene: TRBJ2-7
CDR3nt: TGTGCCAGCAGTTATACGGGACAGACCTACGAGCAGTACTTC
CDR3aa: CASSYTGQTYEQYF

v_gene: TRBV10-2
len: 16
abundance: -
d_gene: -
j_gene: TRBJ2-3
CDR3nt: TGCGCCAGCAGTGACTGTACGGAGATTAGAACAGATACGCAGTATTTT
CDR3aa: CASSDCTEIRTDTQYF

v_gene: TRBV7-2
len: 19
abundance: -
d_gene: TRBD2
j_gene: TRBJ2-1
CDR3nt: TGTGCCAGCAGCTTAGAGAAGCGGGGGGCCGCCGAACCCGACAATGAGCAGTTCTTC
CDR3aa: CASSLEKRGAAEPDNEQFF